This T cell receptor (beta chain) is drawn from a study of blood T cell repertoires in COVID-19. Trimming cost V 7 bases and J 0 bases, with 9 bases left between them. There are 14 residues in the CDR3. Per germline, CDR1 KGHSY and CDR2 FQNENV. Original data processing: Nucleated cell number was recorded as an estimate derived from reference gene primer amplification. Only in-frame clones appear in the TCRdb table, and some are missing; sequencing was by immunoSEQ multiplex PCR. V and J calls and clone size are given by that table; D and trimming were obtained from the DNA. The repertoire holds approximately 200,000 clones, 88% seen once, with approximately 1.6% in the top ten.

The chain uses TRBV16 and TRBJ2-2; D is ambiguous. The receptor was isolated from a man aged 65 to 85 with acute or convalescent COVID-19. The sequencing sample was made of peripheral blood. The CDR3 DNA reads as TGTGCCAGCACCCCACAAGCGAACACCGGGGAGCTGTTTTTT. It is translated as CASTPQANTGELFF.